The 2 T cell receptor beta chains below come from one sample, sequenced in a study of blood T cell repertoires in COVID-19. Measured with immunoSEQ multiplex PCR; TCRdb has only the in-frame clones, and not every one. The table includes 300,000 or so clones, over 80% detected once. The sample consisted of peripheral blood. The receptors were sampled from a woman aged 50 to 60 with active or convalescent COVID-19.

For the CDR3, the DNA is TGTGCCAGCAGTTTATCAGGTGTTGGGAGCTACGAGCAGTACTTC. Translation: CASSLSGVGSYEQYF. The rearrangement uses TRBV28 and TRBJ2-7, with D perhaps TRBD2 (5 bases). V gave up 1 base and J gave up 3 bases, with 13 bases separating them. The CDR3 loop spans 15 amino acids. Germline assignment: CDR1 MDHEN and CDR2 SYDVKM.

The count of this clone is one. The chain links TRBV11-3 to TRBJ2-5; D is possibly TRBD1 (6 bases). The J call is uncertain, as TRBJ2-7 better fits the DNA end. Germline lookup yields CDR1 SGHNT and CDR2 YENEEA. The CDR3 loop spans 20 amino acids. CDR3 bases: TGTGCCAGCAGCTTACAATCGGAGAACAGAACCCCGGACAGCTCCTACGAGCAGTACTTC. This gives the protein CASSLQSENRTPDSSYEQYF.